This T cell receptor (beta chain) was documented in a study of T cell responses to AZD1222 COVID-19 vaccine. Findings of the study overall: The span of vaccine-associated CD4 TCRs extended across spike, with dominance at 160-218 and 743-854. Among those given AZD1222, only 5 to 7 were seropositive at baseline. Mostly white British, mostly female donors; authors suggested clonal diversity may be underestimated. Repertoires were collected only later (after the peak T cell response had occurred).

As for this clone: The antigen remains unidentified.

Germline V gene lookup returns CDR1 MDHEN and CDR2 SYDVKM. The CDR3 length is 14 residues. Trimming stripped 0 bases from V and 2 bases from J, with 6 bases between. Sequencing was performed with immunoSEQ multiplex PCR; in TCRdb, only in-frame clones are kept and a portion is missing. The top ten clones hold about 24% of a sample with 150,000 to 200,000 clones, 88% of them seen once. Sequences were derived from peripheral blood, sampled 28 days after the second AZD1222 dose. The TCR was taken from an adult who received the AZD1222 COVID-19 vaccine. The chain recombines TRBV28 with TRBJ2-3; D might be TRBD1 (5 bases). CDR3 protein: CASSLWDTTDTQYF. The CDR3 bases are TGTGCCAGCAGTTTATGGGACACCACAGATACGCAGTATTTT. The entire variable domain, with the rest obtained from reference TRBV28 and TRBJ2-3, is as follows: DVKVTQSSRYLVKRTGEKVFLECVQDMDHENMFWYRQDPGLGLRLIYFSYDVKMKEKGDIPEGYSVSREKKERFSLILESASTNQTSMYLCASSLWDTTDTQYFGPGTRLTVL.